The clone carrying this T cell receptor beta chain has just a few counts. Here immunoSEQ multiplex PCR was the method, and the copy in TCRdb shows in-frame clones only, minus some. The sample lists approximately 94,000 clones, roughly nine tenths seen once, with around 1.3% in the top ten. The CDR3 spans 15 residues. From germline, CDR1 is KGHSH and CDR2 LQKENI. V was shortened by 5 bases and J by 5 bases, with 15 bases between the two germline ends. The data belong to a study of control samples from healthy donors and cancer patients. This sequence was found in a woman aged 45-65 years in good health. The material sequenced was blood. The J gene is TRBJ2-2, the V gene TRBV18; D ambiguous. CDR3 sequence (DNA): TGTGCCAGCTCATTCCAGGAACTAAGGACCGGGGAGCTGTTTTTT. Residues: CASSFQELRTGELFF.